Included here is one TCR beta chain sequence, with context. Its antigen is still unknown. The data were taken from a study of shared clonotypes between healthy human individuals. Study-level findings and limits: Larger estimated richness was generally recorded for naive subsets relative to memory subsets. The study found lower generation probabilities in non-shared clonotypes than in those shared by all four donors.

Trimming cost V 0 bases and J 2 bases, with 8 bases left between them. The CDR3 has 15 residues. Germline assignment: CDR1 SGHNT and CDR2 YYREEE (reference sequence). The authors' processing: Junction-only immunoSEQ sequences carried no quality scores, so filtering differed. This table comes from immunoSEQ multiplex PCR, and its TCRdb copy is limited to in-frame clones, with some not included. D and trimming were read from the DNA, whereas the V and J calls and clone size are those reported in that table. This table has 950,000 to 1,100,000 clones, under 80% appearing once. The specimen was memory CD4+ T cells sorted from blood. The subset here: CD45RA-negative fraction. The chain couples TRBV5-4 to TRBJ2-2; D is possibly TRBD2 (6 bases). This sequence originates from a man younger than 35 in good health. The CDR3 loop is CASSLDSGNTGELFF. The CDR3 region has the DNA TGTGCCAGCAGCTTGGATAGCGGAAACACCGGGGAGCTGTTTTTT.